This T cell receptor beta chain was captured in a study of regulatory T cells in long-lasting Graves disease. As for the study in general: The antithyroid drugs taken by newly diagnosed Graves' patients had been used for under 3 months.

Construction of the TCR beta libraries employed iRepertoire HTBI primers in conjunction with Arm-PCR of CDR3 regions. TCRdb reprocessed the multiplex PCR reads via MiXCR and lists one record per CDR3 protein. Of 400,000 to 500,000 distinct CDR3 sequences listed, around 15% were seen once; the top ten hold roughly 15%. The time point is: newly diagnosed GD, antithyroid drugs for less than 3 months. From RNA extracted from PBMCs, the TCR library was made. Into tubes containing EDTA, approximately 8.5 milliliters of peripheral blood were drawn. Trimming removed 5 bases at V and 0 bases at J, with 13 bases between. The CDR3 sequence is 15 residues long. This clonotype appeared many times. These same data were also listed under a study on T cells in Graves' hyperthyroidism and ophthalmopathy. That work contributes: Blood samples included most of the expanded thyroid clonotypes exceeding 0.001.

This material consisted of peripheral blood mononuclear cells (PBMCs), taken at new diagnosis, from a patient treated with antithyroid drugs. The receptor comes from a woman in her fifties or sixties with Graves disease. The chain couples TRBV12-3 or TRBV12-4 to TRBJ1-1; D ambiguous. CDR3 DNA sequence: TGTGCCAGCAGTCCCCGGACGGTGATGAACACTGAAGCTTTCTTT. This codes for CASSPRTVMNTEAFF.